Listed below are T cell receptor beta chains from one sample, sequenced in a study of T cell repertoires in cytomegalovirus infection. TCRdb passed the reads through MiXCR, listing each CDR3 protein once. This sample yields around 500,000 distinct CDR3 sequences, of which more than 40% are seen a single time; around two fifths belongs to the top ten. Antigens of these TCRs are unknown. Here the sequenced sample was cultured PBMCs, taken from culture after CMV antigen stimulation. All receptors come from a human donor in good health (CMV status not recorded). Some clones in this sample may be carry-over from other donors' samples. Each CDR3 is given with its conserved first and last residue. D genes are given only for firm matches. Rows may omit the clone size; those that give it use once, few, many or a size class.

>TRBJ2-3|NA|TRBV7-2|NA
TGTGCCAGCAGCTTGAGGGCACATACGCAGTATTTT
CASSLRAHTQYF
>TRBJ2-5|NA|TRBV20-1|NA
TGCAGTGCTTTAACTAGCCACATTTCACAAGAGACCCAGTACTTC
CSALTSHISQETQYF
>TRBJ2-3|TRBD2|TRBV4-3|few
TGCGCCAGCAGCCAAAACCATCTAGCGGGAGATACCACGCAGTATTTT
CASSQNHLAGDTTQYF
>TRBJ2-3|NA|TRBV6-1|few
TGTGCCAGCAGTGATCAGTTTGCGGGGACGGGACTGTTCCCTTCCTCTAGCACAGATACGCAGTATTTT
CASSDQFAGTGLFPSSSTDTQYF
>TRBJ1-5|TRBD1|TRBV2|NA
TGTGCCAGCTATCGGTCACGTTGGGACAGCAGCAATCAGCCCCAGCATTTT
CASYRSRWDSSNQPQHF
>TRBJ1-2|NA|TRBV12-3/TRBV12-4|few
TGTGCCAGCAGTTCCTCAGGGCCTGGCTACACCTTC
CASSSSGPGYTF
>TRBJ1-1|NA|TRBV15|NA
TGTGCCACCAGCAGAAGGACCGGGACGGGTACTGAAGCTTTCTTT
CATSRRTGTGTEAFF
>TRBJ2-1|TRBD2|TRBV7-8|few
TGTGCCAGCAGCTCCCGGGGGGGAACAGCCCTCAATGAGCAGTTCTTC
CASSSRGGTALNEQFF
>TRBJ2-2|NA|TRBV11-2|NA
TGTGCCAGCAGCCACCGGGACCACCGCACCGGGGAGCTGTTTTTT
CASSHRDHRTGELFF
>TRBJ2-7|NA|TRBV7-9|NA
TGTGCCAGTACGACAGGAACCTACGAGCAGTACTTC
CASTTGTYEQYF
>TRBJ2-7|NA|TRBV9|NA
TGTGCCAGCAGCGGGGCGGGATACGAGCAGTACTTC
CASSGAGYEQYF
>TRBJ1-1|NA|TRBV10-3|NA
TGTGCCATCAGTGATAGGCAGGGAAGGGGAGACACTGAAGCTTTCTTT
CAISDRQGRGDTEAFF
>TRBJ2-3|NA|TRBV11-3|NA
TGTGCCAGCAGCTTAGAGTGGACTGGCACAGATACGCAGTATTTT
CASSLEWTGTDTQYF
>TRBJ2-7|NA|TRBV7-9|NA
TGTGCCAGCAGCTTAATGTCGGGTTACGAGCAGTACTTC
CASSLMSGYEQYF
>TRBJ2-5|NA|TRBV11-1|few
TGTGCCAGCAGCCGAACTGCGGGGCCCCAGGGGACCCAGTACTTC
CASSRTAGPQGTQYF
>TRBJ2-1|TRBD2|TRBV15|few
TGTGCCACCAGCAGAGATCTGGCGGGAGGGACCTACAATGAGCAGTTCTTC
CATSRDLAGGTYNEQFF
>TRBJ2-7|NA|TRBV12-3/TRBV12-4|NA
TGTGCCAGCAGTTTTCGGGGGCTCACGACCTACGAGCAGTACTTC
CASSFRGLTTYEQYF
>TRBJ1-1|NA|TRBV5-1|few
TGCGCCAGCAGCTTGGTCGACACGAACACTGAAGCTTTCTTT
CASSLVDTNTEAFF
>TRBJ1-4|NA|TRBV24-1|few
TGTGCCACCAGTGATTCGACCATATGGGACAAGAACACCACCGGTGAAAAACTGTTTTTT
CATSDSTIWDKNTTGEKLFF
>TRBJ2-3|NA|TRBV6-6|NA
TGTGCCAGCAGTTACAGGGGTTTAACAGATACGCAGTATTTT
CASSYRGLTDTQYF
>TRBJ1-2|TRBD1|TRBV6-2/TRBV6-3|NA
TGTGCCAGCAGGGTACAGGGGTTTGGTGGCTACACCTTC
CASRVQGFGGYTF
>TRBJ1-3|NA|TRBV6-1|NA
TGTGCCAGCAGTGAAGCCCCGTGGCGGGGCTCTGGAAACACCATATATTTT
CASSEAPWRGSGNTIYF
>TRBJ1-5|NA|TRBV12-3/TRBV12-4|NA
TGTGCCAGCAGCTTGGCCCGAGGGCAGCCCCAGCATTTT
CASSLARGQPQHF
>TRBJ2-5|NA|TRBV20-1|NA
TGCAGTGCTAGAGACCCAGCGGCCCAAGAGACCCAGTACTTC
CSARDPAAQETQYF
>TRBJ2-7|NA|TRBV27|NA
TGTGCCAGCAGTTTACCCCCTTGGGGGAGAGGACAGGAGCAGTACTTC
CASSLPPWGRGQEQYF
>TRBJ2-1|NA|TRBV7-8|few
TGTGCCAGCAGCTTTCGGTGGGATTTCTCCTACAATGAGCAGTTCTTC
CASSFRWDFSYNEQFF
>TRBJ2-7|NA|TRBV7-6|NA
TGTGCCAGCAGCTTATCGGGGCCCGAGCAGTACTTC
CASSLSGPEQYF
>TRBJ2-5|NA|TRBV2|NA
TGTGCCAGCAGTGAAACTTCGGGGGTCGGGGAGACCCAGTACTTC
CASSETSGVGETQYF
>TRBJ2-5|NA|TRBV12-3/TRBV12-4|NA
TGTGCCAGCGCGGCGGTGGAGACCCAGTACTTC
CASAAVETQYF
>TRBJ1-3|NA|TRBV5-4|few
TGTGCCAGCATCGGCAGACGACCTCACTCTGGAAACACCATATATTTT
CASIGRRPHSGNTIYF
>TRBJ2-7|TRBD2|TRBV7-2|NA
TGTGCCAGCAGCTCCCAACTAGCGGGAGGGGACGAGCAGTACTTC
CASSSQLAGGDEQYF
>TRBJ2-1|NA|TRBV6-2/TRBV6-3|once
TGTGCCAGCACTTATTACAGGGCCGACAATGAGCAGTTCTTC
CASTYYRADNEQFF
>TRBJ2-4|NA|TRBV12-3/TRBV12-4|NA
TGTGCCAGCAGCCGAGACTCCGGCATTCAGTACTTC
CASSRDSGIQYF
>TRBJ2-3|NA|TRBV5-4|NA
TGTGCCAGCAGCTTGATACTAGAGGCAGATACGCAGTATTTT
CASSLILEADTQYF
>TRBJ2-7|NA|TRBV7-2|few
TGTGCCAGCAGGCCGGGGCGGCCCTACGAGCAGTACTTC
CASRPGRPYEQYF
>TRBJ2-1|NA|TRBV7-2|NA
TGTGCCAGTCCGGTGGGCCCACTGGATGAGCAGTTCTTC
CASPVGPLDEQFF
>TRBJ2-3|NA|TRBV11-2|NA
TGTGCCAGCAGCTCACAGGCTCGGACGCAGTATTTT
CASSSQARTQYF
>TRBJ2-1|TRBD2|TRBV7-2|NA
TGTGCCAGCAGCTTGTGGGCCTTCCTGGCGGGAGGGTACAATGAGCAGTTCTTC
CASSLWAFLAGGYNEQFF
>TRBJ1-1|NA|TRBV7-2|few
TGTGCCAGCAGCTTAATTACAGGGATGAACACTGAAGCTTTCTTT
CASSLITGMNTEAFF
>TRBJ1-5|NA|TRBV7-2|NA
TGTGCCAGCAGCGCAGGGGCGGCGGGCAATCAGCCCCAGCATTTT
CASSAGAAGNQPQHF
>TRBJ2-5|NA|TRBV7-2|many
TGTGCCAGCAGCCGCCCCCAAGAGACCCAGTACTTC
CASSRPQETQYF
>TRBJ1-3|NA|TRBV6-5|NA
TGTGCCAGCAGTTACAGCCCGAGCTCTGGAAACACCATATATTTT
CASSYSPSSGNTIYF
>TRBJ1-1|NA|TRBV19|NA
TGTGCCAGTCGAACAGGGTGGGAAACTTTCTTT
CASRTGWETFF
>TRBJ1-2|NA|TRBV7-6|NA
TGTGCCAGCAGCTTCACAAGATCAGACTATGGCTACACCTTC
CASSFTRSDYGYTF
>TRBJ2-3|TRBD1|TRBV11-2|NA
TGTGCCAGCAGCTCGGTCTTGGGACAGAGCACAGATACGCAGTATTTT
CASSSVLGQSTDTQYF
>TRBJ2-7|TRBD1|TRBV20-1|few
TGCAGTGCTATCGAGACAGGGCGTGGTTACGAGCAGTACTTC
CSAIETGRGYEQYF